This entry lists 12 T cell receptor beta chains sequenced from one sample in a study of T cell clonotyping in hematopoietic cell transplantation. The time point is: recipient sample about 28 days before transplant, after cytoreduction. Clones were read by immunoSEQ multiplex PCR, and TCRdb kept only the in-frame ones, dropping some. The table shows 25,000 to 30,000 clones, with about 93% occurring only once. The specimen was peripheral blood mononuclear cells, collected before stem cell transplant. The receptor source for this set is a middle-aged man with acute myeloid leukemia. Some clones in this sample may be carry-over from other donors' samples.

The chain joins TRBV11-2 to TRBJ2-7, with D perhaps matching TRBD2 (6 bases). The CDR3 sequence is 14 residues long. Germline loops: CDR1 SGHAT, CDR2 FQNNGV. Trimming took 5 bases from V and 7 from J, leaving 18 bases between them. The CDR3 DNA reads as TGTGCCAGCAGCGCCGCGGGGTCCCGGGGGGAGCAGTACTTC. This sequence encodes CASSAAGSRGEQYF.

The chain couples TRBV5-6 to TRBJ2-5; D gene ambiguous. Germline CDR1 reads SGHDT; CDR2 reads YYEEEE. The V gene lost 2 bases and the J gene lost 2 bases, with 10 bases spanning the gap. This CDR3 contains 14 residues. The CDR3 DNA reads as TGTGCCAGCAGCTTTGGAGTCCGACAAGAGACCCAGTACTTC. Its protein product is CASSFGVRQETQYF.

The chain carries TRBV2 and TRBJ1-1, with a tentative D call TRBD1 (5 bases). The V gene lost 6 bases and the J gene lost 1 base, with 12 bases spanning the gap. Germline CDR1 and CDR2: SNHLY and FYNNEI. The length of the CDR3 is 14 residues. The chain's CDR3 is CASSRDLPNTEAFF. The DNA of the CDR3 is TGTGCCAGCAGCCGGGACCTCCCGAACACTGAAGCTTTCTTT.

The chain links TRBV7-9 to TRBJ1-4, with D unresolved. Trimming removed 1 base from V and 6 bases from J, with 9 bases in between. From germline, CDR1 is SEHNR and CDR2 FQNEAQ (reference sequence). This CDR3 is 14 amino acids long. This CDR3 is CASSLGGSHEKLFF. The CDR3 DNA follows: TGTGCCAGCAGCTTAGGAGGGTCGCATGAAAAACTGTTTTTT.

J is TRBJ2-4 and V is TRBV4-1; D gene ambiguous. The germline V and J ends were trimmed by 0 bases and 1 base, with 10 bases remaining between them. Germline CDR1 is MGHRA and CDR2 is YSYEKL. This CDR3 region has 16 residues. CDR3 protein: CASSQESFGAKNIQYF. For the CDR3, the DNA is TGCGCCAGCAGCCAAGAAAGCTTTGGGGCCAAAAACATTCAGTACTTC.

V usage is TRBV4-1 and J usage is TRBJ2-5; a weak D match, TRBD1 (6 bases). The CDR3 has 15 amino acids. Looked up from germline, CDR1 is MGHRA and CDR2 is YSYEKL. Trimming took off 10 bases at V and 4 bases at J, with 22 bases between the two ends. The DNA for the CDR3 is TGCGCCACCCAGCCAAGCACAAACAGGGTAGAGACCCAGTACTTC. It translates to CATQPSTNRVETQYF.

The genes are TRBV28 and TRBJ1-1, with D uncertain. The V end was cut by 10 bases, the J end by 10 bases, with 19 bases between. Per germline, CDR1 MDHEN and CDR2 SYDVKM. The CDR3 is 12 amino acids. CDR3 coding DNA: TGTGCCAACACTACGCTGGGCAGCAGAGCTTTCTTT. Residues: CANTTLGSRAFF.

The chain employs TRBV10-3 and TRBJ2-7; D unclear. Germline-derived CDR1 and CDR2 are ENHRY and SYGVKD. V lost 4 bases and J lost 1, with 5 bases in between. The CDR3 totals 12 residues. The CDR3 here is CAISGSSYEQYF. In nucleotides, the CDR3 is TGTGCCATCAGTGGGTCGTCCTACGAGCAGTACTTC.

V usage is TRBV30 and J usage is TRBJ2-7; 9 bases map to TRBD1. There are 14 residues in the CDR3. The junction had 9 bases not matched to a gene; V was cut back by 4 bases and J by 5 bases. Germline V gene data show CDR1 as GTSNPN and CDR2 as SVGIG (reference sequence). Here the CDR3 DNA reads TGTGCCTGGACGGCCGACAGGGGGACCCACGAGCAGTACTTC. The encoded protein is CAWTADRGTHEQYF.

V is TRBV5-6 and J is TRBJ2-5, with D possibly being TRBD2 (6 bases). Trimming took 4 bases from V and 7 from J, leaving 14 bases between them. Per germline, CDR1 SGHDT and CDR2 YYEEEE. The length of the CDR3 is 13 residues. CDR3 amino acids: CASSGGLLGTQYF. The CDR3 nucleotides read TGTGCCAGCAGCGGGGGACTCCTAGGGACCCAGTACTTC.

The chain carries TRBV7-2 and TRBJ1-2; TRBD1 matches 10 bases. CDR3 size: 14 residues. Germline V lookup: CDR1 SGHTA, CDR2 FQGNSA. V lost 1 base, J lost 8 bases, and 4 bases stayed unmatched. CDR3 sequence reads: CASSLEGTGVGYTF. The DNA of the CDR3 is TGTGCCAGCAGCTTAGAAGGGACAGGGGTCGGCTACACCTTC. Complete variable domain (other parts from reference TRBV7-2 and TRBJ1-2): GAGVSQSPSNKVTEKGKDVELRCDPISGHTALYWYRQSLGQGLEFLIYFQGNSAPDKSGLPSDRFSAERTGGSVSTLTIQRTQQEDSAVYLCASSLEGTGVGYTFGSGTRLTVV.

The chain uses TRBV5-4 and TRBJ2-6; no clear D. Trimming shortened V by 0 bases and J by 0 bases, and 4 bases separated the two germline ends. CDR3 length equals 15 residues. From germline, CDR1 is SGHNT and CDR2 YYREEE (reference sequence). This chain's CDR3 is CASSLVASGANVLTF. The DNA of the CDR3 is TGTGCCAGCAGCTTGGTGGCCTCTGGGGCCAACGTCCTGACTTTC.